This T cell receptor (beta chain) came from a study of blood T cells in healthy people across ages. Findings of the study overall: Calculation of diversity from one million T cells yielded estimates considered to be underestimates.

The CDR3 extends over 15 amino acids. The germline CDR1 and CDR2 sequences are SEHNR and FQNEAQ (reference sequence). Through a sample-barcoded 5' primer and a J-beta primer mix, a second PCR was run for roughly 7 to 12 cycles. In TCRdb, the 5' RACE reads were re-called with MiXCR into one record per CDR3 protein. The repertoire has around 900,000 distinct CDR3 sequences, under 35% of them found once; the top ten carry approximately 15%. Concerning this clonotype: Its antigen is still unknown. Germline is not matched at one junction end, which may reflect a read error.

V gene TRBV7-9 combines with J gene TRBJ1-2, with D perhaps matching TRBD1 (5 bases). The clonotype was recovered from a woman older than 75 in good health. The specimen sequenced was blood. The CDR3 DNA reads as TGTGCCAGCACCTTAAGTGGGGGAACTAACTATGGCTACACCTTC. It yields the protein CASTLSGGTNYGYTF. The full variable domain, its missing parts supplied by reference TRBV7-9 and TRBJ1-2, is DTGVSQNPRHKITKRGQNVTFRCDPISEHNRLYWYRQTLGQGPEFLTYFQNEAQLEKSRLLSDRFSAERPKGSFSTLEIQRTEQGDSAMYLCASTLSGGTNYGYTFGSGTRLTVV.